These 30 T cell receptor beta chains originate from one sample sequenced in a study of identical twins. Each CDR3 protein gets one entry after TCRdb re-called the 5' RACE reads with MiXCR. The profile shows a few hundred thousand distinct CDR3 sequences, more than 9% of them singletons. These data were likewise used in another study, on yellow fever vaccine responses in identical twins.

The sequenced sample consisted of PBMCs. These receptors all come from a woman aged 18-30 years in good health.

This clonotype was seen more than once but under ten times. The chain carries TRBV20-1 and TRBJ2-5; no clear D. The germline CDR1 and CDR2 sequences are DFQATT and SNEGSKA (reference sequence). CDR3 length equals 12 residues. The V gene lost 0 bases and the J gene lost 5 bases, with 7 bases spanning the gap. The CDR3 DNA follows: TGCAGTGCTAGAGATCAGAAGGAGACCCAGTACTTC. It translates to CSARDQKETQYF.

This clonotype was observed at least ten times. J is TRBJ2-1 and V is TRBV29-1; 10 bases agree with TRBD2. J gave up 2 bases and V 4 bases, and 5 bases lay outside the gene matches. The germline gives CDR1 SQVTM, CDR2 ANQGSEA. This CDR3 has 15 residues. The CDR3 reads CSVVSGRAPYNEQFF. For the CDR3, the DNA is TGCAGCGTTGTGAGCGGGAGGGCCCCCTACAATGAGCAGTTCTTC.

There are many counts of this clonotype. The chain is built from TRBV10-3 and TRBJ1-1, with D uncertain. The CDR3 runs to 16 residues. Trimming took off 3 bases at V and 0 bases at J, with 14 bases between the two ends. The germline CDR1 and CDR2 sequences are ENHRY and SYGVKD. The CDR3 spells CAISDVRQFMNTEAFF. For the CDR3, the DNA is TGTGCCATCAGTGATGTAAGGCAGTTCATGAACACTGAAGCTTTCTTT.

This clonotype occurred a few times. The rearrangement uses TRBV5-1 and TRBJ2-6; D may be TRBD1 (6 bases). V shed 4 bases and J shed 2 bases, with 13 bases lying between them. The CDR3 runs to 16 residues. Germline assignment: CDR1 SGHRS and CDR2 YFSETQ. The CDR3 DNA reads TGCGCCAGCAGCGATCCAGGGGCCCCTGGGGCCAACGTCCTGACTTTC. It translates to CASSDPGAPGANVLTF.

This chain links TRBV12-3 or TRBV12-4 with TRBJ1-4; a possible D gene is TRBD1 (5 bases). V was cut by 5 bases and J by 2 bases, with 9 bases left in between. This CDR3 has 14 amino acids. CDR3 region: CASSPGPTNEKLFF. DNA of the CDR3: TGTGCCAGCAGTCCGGGACCGACTAATGAAAAACTGTTTTTT.

This clonotype was seen only a few times. The chain recombines TRBV30 with TRBJ2-1; D call uncertain. Germline assignment: CDR1 GTSNPN and CDR2 SVGIG (reference sequence). This CDR3 contains 11 residues. Trimming removed 4 bases at V and 8 bases at J, with 9 bases between. In DNA form, the CDR3 reads TGTGCCTGGACCTCAAAGGATGAGCAGTTCTTC. This codes for CAWTSKDEQFF.

The table lists this clonotype with many counts. The chain carries TRBV2 and TRBJ2-7; 11 bases match TRBD1. The CDR3 sequence is 15 residues long. The V gene end was trimmed by 4 bases and the J gene end by 4 bases; junction bases not matched to a gene: 6. Germline assignment: CDR1 SNHLY and CDR2 FYNNEI. CDR3 in DNA: TGTGCCAGCAGTGCAGACGGACAGGGGGCTTACGAGCAGTACTTC. Translated: CASSADGQGAYEQYF.

This clonotype was found many times. The chain carries TRBV15 and TRBJ1-1, with D tentatively TRBD1 (5 bases). Germline loops: CDR1 LNHNV, CDR2 YYDKDF (reference sequence). The CDR3 consists of 12 residues. V was trimmed by 8 bases and J by 6 bases, leaving 13 bases between them. The CDR3: CATGGINAEAFF. DNA of the CDR3: TGTGCCACCGGGGGAATAAACGCTGAAGCTTTCTTT.

This clonotype was seen a handful of times. The chain employs TRBV20-1 and TRBJ2-7; D call uncertain. Germline V gene lookup returns CDR1 DFQATT and CDR2 SNEGSKA (reference sequence). The CDR3 length is 14 residues. V lost 1 base and J lost 3, with 13 bases in between. CDR3 bases: TGCAGTGCTAGAGTCCCGACAAGCCTCTACGAGCAGTACTTC. Its translation: CSARVPTSLYEQYF.

The chain uses TRBV20-1 and TRBJ2-5; TRBD2 is a possible D gene (6 bases). Germline V CDR1 and CDR2: DFQATT, SNEGSKA (reference sequence). This CDR3 is built from 14 residues. The V end lost 6 bases, the J end lost 5 bases, and 19 bases lay between the germline ends. The CDR3 nucleotides read TGCAGTGCCCCCCGGAAAGGGAGGTGGGAGACCCAGTACTTC. It yields the protein CSAPRKGRWETQYF.

The V call is TRBV4-1, the J call TRBJ2-7, with TRBD2 matching 10 bases. Germline V CDR1 and CDR2: MGHRA, YSYEKL. Trimming removed 3 bases from V and 0 bases from J; junction bases left unmatched: 2. CDR3 length equals 15 residues. CDR3 in DNA: TGCGCCAGCAGCCAGCTAGCGGGAGTCTCCTACGAGCAGTACTTC. Encoded protein: CASSQLAGVSYEQYF.

This rearrangement joins TRBV27 to TRBJ2-3; D is unclear. The germline V and J ends were trimmed by 6 bases and 7 bases, with 11 bases remaining between them. This CDR3 has 12 amino acids. Germline V gene data show CDR1 as MNHEY and CDR2 as SMNVEV (reference sequence). The DNA of the CDR3 is TGTGCCAGCAGCCCAACCCAAAATACGCAGTATTTT. The encoded protein is CASSPTQNTQYF.

Only a few counts were recorded for this clonotype. V and J are TRBV4-2 and TRBJ2-6; D not resolved. Between the trimmed V and J ends, which lost 4 bases and 2 bases, there was a span of 9 bases. CDR1 LGHNA and CDR2 YNFKEQ come from the germline V gene. This CDR3 comprises 15 residues. The CDR3 is CASSLTTTGANVLTF. CDR3 DNA sequence: TGTGCCAGCAGCCTGACGACCACTGGGGCCAACGTCCTGACTTTC.

This sequence joins TRBV5-1 and TRBJ2-7; D may be TRBD1 (7 bases). Germline CDR1 SGHRS, CDR2 YFSETQ. The germline V and J ends were trimmed by 4 bases and 2 bases, with 13 bases remaining between them. The CDR3 runs 14 residues. The CDR3 reads CASSPGDSTYEQYF. The CDR3 bases are TGCGCCAGCAGCCCGGGGGACAGCACCTACGAGCAGTACTTC.

This clonotype was counted a few times. The chain employs TRBV20-1 and TRBJ2-7, with TRBD2 matching over 10 bases. Germline lookup yields CDR1 DFQATT and CDR2 SNEGSKA (reference sequence). With V trimmed by 1 base and J by 7 bases, 13 bases remained unmatched. The CDR3 length is 16 residues. This CDR3 reads CSARGLTGTSENEQYF. CDR3 nucleotides: TGCAGTGCTAGAGGGTTGACCGGGACTAGCGAAAATGAGCAGTACTTC.

The rearrangement links TRBV23-1 to TRBJ2-7, with 7 bases lining up with TRBD1. TRBV23-1 is assigned to the ORF class and has an uncertain function. This CDR3 comprises 19 residues. V shed 3 bases, J shed 3 bases, and the junction held 20 bases outside the gene matches. CDR3: CASSQGKAHKGAALYEQYF. CDR3 DNA: TGCGCCAGCAGTCAGGGAAAAGCTCACAAGGGGGCCGCTCTCTACGAGCAGTACTTC.

Many counts were recorded for this clonotype. The chain couples TRBV5-6 to TRBJ2-1; perhaps D is TRBD1 or TRBD2 (5 bases each). There are 15 residues in the CDR3. Trimming took off 2 bases at V and 3 bases at J, with 12 bases between the two ends. The V gene's germline CDR1 is SGHDT and CDR2 YYEEEE. CDR3 residues: CASSLLGPGYNEQFF. DNA of the CDR3: TGTGCCAGCAGCTTACTGGGACCCGGCTACAATGAGCAGTTCTTC.

This clonotype was detected a few times. The chain combines TRBV12-3 or TRBV12-4 with TRBJ2-7, with 9 bases that match TRBD2. CDR3 length equals 14 residues. J lost 2 bases, V lost 4 bases, and 3 bases had no gene match. The CDR3 loop is CASSWRGGAYEQYF. The CDR3 DNA is TGTGCCAGCAGTTGGCGGGGGGGGGCCTACGAGCAGTACTTC.

This chain joins TRBV24-1 and TRBJ2-5; tentative D call: TRBD1 (6 bases). Germline lookup yields CDR1 KGHDR and CDR2 SFDVKD. The CDR3 spans 12 residues. V shed 7 bases and J shed 3 bases, with 8 bases lying between them. Written as DNA, the CDR3 is TGTGCCACCAGGGACAGAGAAGAGACCCAGTACTTC. Its protein is CATRDREETQYF.

There are a few counts of this clonotype. The chain carries TRBV2 and TRBJ2-5; 11 nucleotides match TRBD1. Germline V gives CDR1 SNHLY, CDR2 FYNNEI. The CDR3 is made up of 16 amino acids. V lost 5 bases to trimming and J lost 5 bases; unmatched junction nucleotides: 10. CDR3 amino acids: CASSTTGTGGVETQYF. The CDR3 bases are TGTGCCAGCAGTACAACCGGGACAGGGGGAGTGGAGACCCAGTACTTC.

The chain recombines TRBV6-2 or TRBV6-3 with TRBJ2-5, with a weak D call TRBD2 (6 bases). Germline-derived CDR1 and CDR2 are MNHEY and SVGEGT. This CDR3 is 14 amino acids long. The V end was cut by 6 bases, the J end by 4 bases, with 15 bases between. The CDR3 protein is CASSPRTIRETQYF. CDR3 sequence (DNA): TGTGCCAGCAGCCCCCGGACTATAAGAGAGACCCAGTACTTC.

In this sample, this clonotype turned up many times. The V call is TRBV29-1, the J call TRBJ2-5; 13 bases agree with TRBD2. V was pared by 7 bases and J by 5 bases, with 7 bases of the junction left unmatched. The V gene's germline CDR1 is SQVTM and CDR2 ANQGSEA. The CDR3 extends over 14 amino acids. The DNA for the CDR3 is TGCAGCGCCCAAGGGACTAGCGGGACTGAGACCCAGTACTTC. Protein: CSAQGTSGTETQYF.

This clonotype has ten or more counts. The V and J genes are TRBV7-9 and TRBJ2-3, with 7 nucleotides matching TRBD1. This CDR3 region has 17 residues. V was clipped by 5 bases and J by 6 bases; unmatched bases: 17. Looked up from germline, CDR1 is SEHNR and CDR2 is FQNEAQ (reference sequence). Here the CDR3 reads CASSPAPGTQGWDTQYF. CDR3 DNA: TGTGCCAGCAGCCCAGCCCCCGGGACACAGGGGTGGGATACGCAGTATTTT.

V and J are TRBV12-3 or TRBV12-4 and TRBJ2-1; no clear D. This CDR3 contains 16 residues. Trimming left V 7 bases short and J 0 bases short, with 16 bases between. CDR3 nucleotide sequence: TGTGCCAGCACCCTACTCCCACCGTCCTCCTACAATGAGCAGTTCTTC. Translating it yields CASTLLPPSSYNEQFF.

The rearrangement links TRBV20-1 to TRBJ2-3; 13 bases are shared with TRBD2. This CDR3 spans 15 amino acids. Germline V CDR1 and CDR2: DFQATT, SNEGSKA (reference sequence). Trimming at V came to 5 bases and at J to 5 bases, leaving 7 bases not matched to a gene. The CDR3 here is CSALTSGGLLDTQYF. DNA for the CDR3: TGCAGTGCTCTGACTAGCGGGGGGCTTTTAGATACGCAGTATTTT.

This clonotype was counted many times. This rearrangement joins TRBV5-1 to TRBJ1-1; 7 bases map to TRBD1. With V trimmed by 0 bases and J by 2 bases, 7 bases remained unmatched. The V gene's germline CDR1 is SGHRS and CDR2 YFSETQ. The CDR3 loop spans 16 amino acids. This CDR3 is CASSLAGGTVNTEAFF. The CDR3 region has the DNA TGCGCCAGCAGCTTGGCGGGTGGGACAGTTAACACTGAAGCTTTCTTT.

The gene calls are TRBV4-1 and TRBJ1-1, with 8 bases lining up with TRBD1. The trim removed 4 bases at V and 4 bases at J, leaving 5 bases unmatched. The germline CDR1 and CDR2 sequences are MGHRA and YSYEKL. CDR3 length: 14 residues. In DNA, the CDR3 is TGCGCCAGCAGCCGAGTTACAGGGGGCACTGAAGCTTTCTTT. Protein product: CASSRVTGGTEAFF.

In this sample, this clonotype turned up a few times. The chain joins TRBV18 to TRBJ2-1; D uncertain. The germline CDR1 and CDR2 sequences are KGHSH and LQKENI. This CDR3 comprises 15 residues. Between the trimmed V and J ends, which lost 1 base and 1 base, there was a span of 8 bases. In nucleotides, the CDR3 is TGTGCCAGCTCACCACAAATCGGATCCTACAATGAGCAGTTCTTC. It specifies CASSPQIGSYNEQFF.

V usage is TRBV19 and J usage is TRBJ2-3, with 9 bases fitting TRBD2. Trimming removed 6 bases from V and 4 bases from J; junction bases left unmatched: 11. Germline V gene sequence: CDR1 LNHDA, CDR2 SQIVND (reference sequence). There are 16 residues in the CDR3. The CDR3 spells CASSRRISGSADTQYF. The CDR3 coding sequence is TGTGCCAGTAGCCGCCGTATTAGCGGGAGCGCAGATACGCAGTATTTT.

This chain joins TRBV5-5 and TRBJ1-1; D unresolved. This CDR3 is built from 13 residues. Germline V gene lookup returns CDR1 SGHKS and CDR2 YYEKEE (reference sequence). V was cut by 6 bases and J by 0 bases, with 9 bases left in between. The CDR3 DNA sequence: TGTGCCAGCATGGACGGCATGAACACTGAAGCTTTCTTT. Encoded protein: CASMDGMNTEAFF.